Below are 32 T cell receptor beta chains sequenced from a single sample in a study of blood T cell repertoires in COVID-19. Here immunoSEQ multiplex PCR was the method, and the copy in TCRdb shows in-frame clones only, minus some. The sample holds roughly 70,000 clones, 75% to 85% seen once. The sample was peripheral blood. The receptors stem from a man in his 70s who had recovered from COVID-19.

The V and J genes are TRBV7-6 and TRBJ2-7, with TRBD1 matching over 9 bases. Germline trimming cut 5 bases from V and 1 base from J; bases unmatched to any gene: 6. The CDR3 runs 15 residues. Germline CDR1 and CDR2: SGHVS and FNYEAQ. The CDR3 spells CASSKGQGGSYEQYF. DNA for the CDR3: TGTGCCAGCAGCAAGGGACAGGGAGGATCCTACGAGCAGTACTTC.

The gene calls are TRBV4-2 and TRBJ1-4, with a weak D call TRBD1 (5 bases). The CDR3 consists of 16 residues. CDR1 and CDR2 from the germline V gene are LGHNA and YNFKEQ. V gave up 0 bases and J gave up 2 bases, with 10 bases separating them. CDR3 sequence (DNA): TGTGCCAGCAGCCAAGATTGGGGACTCACTAATGAAAAACTGTTTTTT. It codes for CASSQDWGLTNEKLFF.

The rearrangement uses TRBV28 and TRBJ1-4, with D unresolved. The CDR3 totals 17 residues. Germline lookup yields CDR1 MDHEN and CDR2 SYDVKM. The V end was cut by 4 bases, the J end by 0 bases, with 15 bases between. CDR3 coding DNA: TGTGCCAGCAGTTCAAGTAGCATCCCTGCAACTAATGAAAAACTGTTTTTT. It encodes CASSSSSIPATNEKLFF.

The chain is built from TRBV9 and TRBJ1-3; D unresolved. The CDR3 covers 14 residues. Per the germline V gene, CDR1 is SGDLS and CDR2 is YYNGEE. Trimming left V 3 bases short and J 1 base short, with 8 bases between. The CDR3 spells CASSDQVSGNTIYF. The CDR3 nucleotides are TGTGCCAGCAGCGATCAGGTTTCTGGAAACACCATATATTTT.

V gene TRBV3-1 (or the pseudogene TRBV3-2) combines with J gene TRBJ2-7; the match to TRBD1 covers 7 bases. Per germline, CDR1 LGHDT and CDR2 YNNKEL (reference sequence). V was pared by 1 base and J by 3 bases, with 6 bases of the junction left unmatched. The CDR3 is 15 residues long. The chain's CDR3 is CASSQVVGGYYEQYF. The CDR3 DNA follows: TGTGCCAGCAGCCAAGTTGTAGGGGGCTACTACGAGCAGTACTTC.

This chain links TRBV10-3 with TRBJ2-7, with 9 bases matching TRBD1. Germline values: CDR1 ENHRY, CDR2 SYGVKD. The CDR3 covers 13 residues. Losses at the gene ends were 7 bases for V and 6 bases for J; bases not matched to a gene: 7. The CDR3 here is CAITRDRESEQYF. In DNA form, the CDR3 reads TGTGCCATCACCCGGGACAGGGAATCCGAGCAGTACTTC.

The chain links TRBV7-9 to TRBJ2-4, with D perhaps matching TRBD2 (6 bases). The CDR3 runs 16 residues. Between the trimmed V and J ends, which lost 3 bases and 0 bases, there was a span of 12 bases. Germline assignment: CDR1 SEHNR and CDR2 FQNEAQ (reference sequence). CDR3 sequence reads: CASSLGRGLAKNIQYF. In DNA, the CDR3 is TGTGCCAGCAGCTTGGGGCGGGGACTAGCCAAAAACATTCAGTACTTC.

The rearrangement links TRBV3-1 (or the pseudogene TRBV3-2) to TRBJ1-2; a possible D gene is TRBD1 (5 bases). The germline CDR1 and CDR2 sequences are LGHDT and YNNKEL (reference sequence). V was trimmed by 4 bases and J by 4 bases, leaving 13 bases between them. This CDR3 spans 14 amino acids. CDR3 DNA sequence: TGTGCCAGCAGCCCTGGGGGGGTAGGCTATGGCTACACCTTC. Translating gives CASSPGGVGYGYTF.

The chain links TRBV7-8 to TRBJ1-3, with TRBD1 matching 8 bases. Trimming removed 3 bases from V and 8 bases from J; junction bases left unmatched: 9. The CDR3 sequence is 15 residues long. Germline CDR1 SGHVS, CDR2 FQNEAQ. The CDR3 reads CASSFSGTGGDTIYF. The CDR3 coding sequence is TGTGCCAGCAGCTTCTCCGGGACAGGCGGGGACACCATATATTTT.

This clone was seen a handful of times. The chain combines TRBV5-6 with TRBJ2-3; TRBD2 aligns across 14 bases. Looked up from germline, CDR1 is SGHDT and CDR2 is YYEEEE. Trimming removed 3 bases from V and 6 bases from J; junction bases left unmatched: 9. CDR3 length: 17 amino acids. CDR3 in DNA: TGTGCCAGCAGCTGGGGGACTAGCGGGGGTTTGGTGGATACGCAGTATTTT. It yields the protein CASSWGTSGGLVDTQYF.

V usage is TRBV7-8 and J usage is TRBJ2-3, with no clear D. Germline V gene data show CDR1 as SGHVS and CDR2 as FQNEAQ. The CDR3 sequence is 15 residues long. V lost 6 bases to trimming and J lost 4 bases, with 17 bases between them. The CDR3 region is CASSLFNPSADTQYF. Written as DNA, the CDR3 is TGTGCCAGCAGTCTATTTAACCCATCCGCAGATACGCAGTATTTT.

The chain employs TRBV28 and TRBJ2-2; D is perhaps TRBD1 (5 bases). V gave up 5 bases and J gave up 7 bases, with 14 bases separating them. Germline CDR1 is MDHEN and CDR2 is SYDVKM. The CDR3 length is 14 residues. The CDR3 DNA follows: TGTGCCAGCAGTATAAGGGGCTGGGGCGGGGAGCTGTTTTTT. This gives the protein CASSIRGWGGELFF.

The chain combines TRBV11-3 with TRBJ1-1; no clear D gene. CDR1 and CDR2 (germline): SGHNT, YENEEA. CDR3 length: 13 residues. Trimming left V 5 bases short and J 6 bases short, with 13 bases between. CDR3 residues: CASSHASSPEAFF. The CDR3 nucleotides read TGTGCCAGCAGCCACGCCTCGAGTCCTGAAGCTTTCTTT. Variable domain in full (rest from reference TRBV11-3 and TRBJ1-1): EAGVVQSPRYKIIEKKQPVAFWCNPISGHNTLYWYLQNLGQGPELLIRYENEEAVDDSQLPKDRFSAERLKGVDSTLKIQPAELGDSAVYLCASSHASSPEAFFGQGTRLTVV.

The chain combines TRBV15 with TRBJ1-6; D not resolved. Germline V lookup: CDR1 LNHNV, CDR2 YYDKDF (reference sequence). V dropped 0 bases and J dropped 9 bases, with 12 bases sitting between them. CDR3 length: 15 residues. CDR3 sequence: CATSRDSGRRSPLHF. In nucleotides, the CDR3 is TGTGCCACCAGCAGAGATTCAGGTAGGCGTTCACCCCTCCACTTT.

CDR3 amino acids: CASRLGTGYEQYF. The CDR3 nucleotides read TGTGCCAGCAGACTCGGGACAGGCTACGAGCAGTACTTC. J is TRBJ2-7 and V is TRBV6-5; 8 bases map to TRBD1. The CDR3 contains 13 residues. With 6 bases clipped from V and 3 bases from J, the junction kept 4 bases outside the gene matches. Germline CDR1 MNHEY, CDR2 SVGAGI.

The chain is built from TRBV6-1 and TRBJ2-5; D is ambiguous. The V end was cut by 2 bases, the J end by 4 bases, with 5 bases between. CDR1 and CDR2 from the germline V gene are MNHNS and SASEGT. The CDR3 loop spans 12 amino acids. The CDR3 nucleotides read TGTGCCAGCAGTGAAAATCGAGAGACCCAGTACTTC. Translating it yields CASSENRETQYF.

The rearrangement joins TRBV7-3 to TRBJ1-1; perhaps TRBD1 as D (6 bases). Germline-derived CDR1 and CDR2 are SGHTA and FQGTGA. CDR3 length equals 14 residues. With 11 bases removed from V and 1 base from J, the gap between germline ends came to 17 bases. In DNA, the CDR3 is TGTGCCTCAGCTTTGGGACATTCGAACACTGAAGCTTTCTTT. This translates into CASALGHSNTEAFF.

The V gene is TRBV11-2, the J gene TRBJ1-6; D gene ambiguous. Germline V lookup: CDR1 SGHAT, CDR2 FQNNGV. This CDR3 contains 12 residues. Trimming stripped 6 bases from V and 11 bases from J, with 11 bases between. CDR3 sequence (DNA): TGTGCCAGCAGTCGAGACTCTCCACCCCTCCACTTT. The encoded protein is CASSRDSPPLHF.

This chain links TRBV23-1 with TRBJ1-5, with D possibly TRBD1 on 5 matching bases. TRBV23-1 is sorted into the ORF group, with uncertain function. This CDR3 region has 13 residues. Trimming stripped 11 bases from V and 0 bases from J, with 11 bases between. The CDR3 sequence is CASGGCSNQPQHF. The CDR3 coding sequence is TGCGCCTCGGGGGGTTGTAGCAATCAGCCCCAGCATTTT.

The chain recombines TRBV10-3 with TRBJ2-1, with D perhaps matching TRBD2 (6 bases). Germline CDR1 ENHRY, CDR2 SYGVKD. The V and J ends lost 0 bases and 4 bases respectively, with 25 bases between them. CDR3 length: 20 residues. CDR3 in amino acids: CAISESDPPGGASPYNEQFF. The CDR3 DNA reads as TGTGCCATCAGTGAGTCCGACCCGCCAGGAGGGGCTAGCCCATACAATGAGCAGTTCTTC.

V gene TRBV11-2 combines with J gene TRBJ2-6; tentatively, D is TRBD1 (6 bases). Per germline, CDR1 SGHAT and CDR2 FQNNGV. This CDR3 is built from 17 residues. The V end lost 3 bases, the J end lost 3 bases, and 15 bases lay between the germline ends. CDR3 amino acids: CASSLGSTGFGANVLTF. Written as DNA, the CDR3 is TGTGCCAGCAGCTTGGGATCTACAGGGTTTGGGGCCAACGTCCTGACTTTC.

The J gene is TRBJ1-1, the V gene TRBV14; D possibly corresponds to TRBD1 (5 bases). CDR1 is SGHDN, CDR2 FVKESK, per germline. This CDR3 is 13 amino acids long. Between the trimmed V and J ends, which lost 3 bases and 10 bases, there was a span of 15 bases. This CDR3 is CASSHYRFLLAFF. CDR3 coding DNA: TGTGCCAGCAGCCATTACAGGTTCTTGTTAGCTTTCTTT.

The V gene is TRBV27, the J gene TRBJ1-5; D is unclear. The V gene's germline CDR1 is MNHEY and CDR2 SMNVEV (reference sequence). Trimming cost V 5 bases and J 3 bases, with 14 bases left between them. This CDR3 contains 15 residues. CDR3 residues: CASSPKATDNQPQHF. The CDR3 DNA sequence: TGTGCCAGCAGTCCCAAAGCGACGGACAATCAGCCCCAGCATTTT.

The chain is built from TRBV7-9 and TRBJ2-5; 7 nucleotides match TRBD1. This CDR3 spans 13 amino acids. Germline loops: CDR1 SEHNR, CDR2 FQNEAQ (reference sequence). J lost 4 bases, V lost 2 bases, and 1 base had no gene match. The CDR3 loop is CASSLNRGETQYF. CDR3 coding DNA: TGTGCCAGCAGCTTAAACAGGGGAGAGACCCAGTACTTC.

The chain joins TRBV27 to TRBJ1-4; D is uncertain. V lost 5 bases, J lost 8 bases, and 15 bases lay in between. This CDR3 has 14 amino acids. CDR1 MNHEY and CDR2 SMNVEV come from the germline V gene (reference sequence). CDR3 in amino acids: CASSLEGVGEKLFF. In DNA form, the CDR3 reads TGTGCCAGCAGTCTAGAGGGAGTCGGCGAAAAACTGTTTTTT.

Note on this clone: The sample contains more than one DNA sequence encoding this CDR3. The rearrangement uses TRBV4-1 and TRBJ1-2; possibly TRBD1 for D (5 bases). This CDR3 has 15 amino acids. V was shortened by 2 bases and J by 8 bases, with 18 bases between the two germline ends. From germline, CDR1 is MGHRA and CDR2 YSYEKL. This chain's CDR3 is CASSQFQGREVGYTF. DNA for the CDR3: TGCGCCAGCAGCCAATTTCAGGGCAGGGAGGTAGGCTACACCTTC.

The V and J genes are TRBV6-2 or TRBV6-3 and TRBJ1-5, with 8 bases aligning to TRBD1. V was pared by 4 bases and J by 2 bases, with 13 bases of the junction left unmatched. This CDR3 has 18 residues. CDR1 and CDR2 (germline): MNHEY, SVGEGT. The chain's CDR3 is CASSWADREYLGNQPQHF. The CDR3 bases are TGTGCCAGCAGTTGGGCGGACAGGGAGTACTTAGGCAATCAGCCCCAGCATTTT.

The gene calls are TRBV6-2 or TRBV6-3 and TRBJ2-1; D may be TRBD2 (5 bases). The CDR3 is made up of 13 amino acids. V shed 6 bases and J shed 9 bases, with 15 bases lying between them. Germline V gene lookup returns CDR1 MNHEY and CDR2 SVGEGT. The CDR3 DNA sequence: TGTGCCAGCAGCTGGATGGGAGAACGTGAGCAGTTCTTC. This encodes CASSWMGEREQFF.

The J gene is TRBJ2-5, the V gene TRBV4-1, with TRBD1 matching 8 bases. The CDR3 loop spans 14 amino acids. Per germline, CDR1 MGHRA and CDR2 YSYEKL. J was trimmed by 5 bases and V by 4 bases; bases with no gene match: 6. The CDR3 protein is CASSRGQGLETQYF. As DNA, the CDR3 is TGCGCCAGCAGCCGCGGACAGGGATTGGAGACCCAGTACTTC.

The chain recombines TRBV9 with TRBJ2-7, with D perhaps matching TRBD1 (6 bases). With 7 bases removed from V and 6 bases from J, the gap between germline ends came to 11 bases. The CDR3 is 11 amino acids. Germline assignment: CDR1 SGDLS and CDR2 YYNGEE. CDR3 sequence reads: CASSQGSEQYF. CDR3 DNA: TGTGCCAGCTCTCAGGGGAGCGAGCAGTACTTC.

The chain employs TRBV5-1 and TRBJ2-3; 8 nucleotides align to TRBD1. Germline lookup yields CDR1 SGHRS and CDR2 YFSETQ. J was trimmed by 2 bases and V by 0 bases; bases with no gene match: 2. The CDR3 has 15 residues. The CDR3: CASSLAGQDTDTQYF. The CDR3 nucleotides are TGCGCCAGCAGCTTGGCGGGACAGGACACAGATACGCAGTATTTT.

The CDR3 DNA is TGTGCCAGCACCACAGCCTTTGCAACTAATGAAAAACTGTTTTTT. Its protein is CASTTAFATNEKLFF. The chain employs TRBV6-6 and TRBJ1-4; no clear D. CDR1 MNHNY and CDR2 SVGAGI come from the germline V gene (reference sequence). The CDR3 extends over 15 amino acids. V was trimmed by 7 bases and J by 0 bases, leaving 12 bases between them.